A single sample gave rise to the 22 T cell receptor beta chains below, sequenced in a study of identical twins. TCRdb re-derived calls from the 5' RACE reads in MiXCR, one entry per CDR3 protein. Of roughly 1.6 million distinct CDR3 sequences detected, about 31% appear once; the ten largest clones hold about 0.25%. The source material was cord blood. The receptors were sampled from a newborn girl in good health.

J is TRBJ1-5 and V is TRBV16; a possible D gene is TRBD1 (5 bases). This CDR3 is 15 amino acids long. Germline V gene lookup returns CDR1 KGHSY and CDR2 FQNENV. V was pared by 8 bases and J by 2 bases, with 16 bases between. The CDR3 reads CASAEEGIGNQPQHF. DNA for the CDR3: TGTGCCAGCGCCGAGGAGGGGATTGGCAATCAGCCCCAGCATTTT.

The chain links TRBV4-2 to TRBJ1-5, with D possibly being TRBD1 (6 bases). The CDR3 is made up of 16 amino acids. V was clipped by 4 bases and J by 0 bases, with 13 bases between them. Looked up from germline, CDR1 is LGHNA and CDR2 is YNFKEQ. As DNA, the CDR3 is TGTGCCAGCAGCCTCCGACAGGCCTATAGCAATCAGCCCCAGCATTTT. Amino acids: CASSLRQAYSNQPQHF.

For this clonotype: A read error may explain this, as a much larger clone is one base away. The rearrangement links TRBV27 to TRBJ1-2, with D possibly being TRBD1 (5 bases). The CDR3 contains 13 residues. CDR1 is MNHEY, CDR2 SMNVEV, per germline (reference sequence). In DNA, the CDR3 is TGTGCCAGCAGTTTCGTCGGGGACTATGGCTACATCTTC. Amino acid sequence: CASSFVGDYGYIF.

The chain uses TRBV7-2 and TRBJ1-5; D unclear. The CDR3 runs to 15 residues. From germline, CDR1 is SGHTA and CDR2 FQGNSA. Trimming took off 3 bases at V and 6 bases at J, with 15 bases between the two ends. In nucleotides, the CDR3 is TGTGCCAGCAGCTTGAGATCAGTGGTGGGTCAGCCCCAGCATTTT. Translation: CASSLRSVVGQPQHF.

This rearrangement joins TRBV7-2 to TRBJ1-2; 7 bases line up with TRBD1. The CDR3 is 15 residues long. From germline, CDR1 is SGHTA and CDR2 FQGNSA. V shed 6 bases, J shed 2 bases, and the junction held 9 bases outside the gene matches. The CDR3 coding sequence is TGTGCCAGCAGTCTCGCGGACAGGTTCAACTATGGCTACACCTTC. Its protein is CASSLADRFNYGYTF.

The chain links TRBV21-1 to TRBJ2-7; no DNA check was done on the table's D call, TRBD1. TRBV21-1 is annotated as a pseudogene. The CDR3 covers 16 residues. The DNA of the CDR3 is TGTGCCAGCAGCAAAGAGGACAGGGCGAGCTCCTACGAGCAGTACTTC. Translated: CASSKEDRASSYEQYF.

This chain uses TRBV12-3 or TRBV12-4 with TRBJ2-5; D may be TRBD2 (5 bases). CDR3 length: 12 amino acids. V was cut by 7 bases and J by 5 bases, with 11 bases left in between. CDR3 sequence reads: CASTGSGETQYF. The DNA for the CDR3 is TGTGCCAGCACGGGGTCGGGCGAGACCCAGTACTTC.

Many counts were recorded for this clonotype. The genes are TRBV12-3 or TRBV12-4 and TRBJ2-7; 8 bases match TRBD1. V lost 4 bases and J lost 3; bases outside the gene matches: 14. The CDR3 length is 17 residues. As DNA, the CDR3 is TGTGCCAGCAGTTCCCGCCCCGACAGGGGCGGACTCTACGAGCAGTACTTC. This sequence encodes CASSSRPDRGGLYEQYF.

In this sample, this clonotype turned up a few times. The rearrangement joins TRBV12-3 or TRBV12-4 to TRBJ2-3; 9 positions match TRBD1. CDR3 length: 15 amino acids. Germline trimming cut 3 bases from V and 4 bases from J; bases unmatched to any gene: 5. The CDR3 DNA is TGTGCCAGCAGTTTTCCACGACAGGGGGCAGATACGCAGTATTTT. Translated, it gives CASSFPRQGADTQYF.

This clonotype was seen more than once but under ten times. CDR3 sequence reads: CSARRGGTYEQYF. In nucleotides, the CDR3 is TGCAGTGCTAGAAGGGGCGGAACCTACGAGCAGTACTTC. This rearrangement joins TRBV20-1 to TRBJ2-7; D perhaps matches TRBD1 (5 bases). In germline, CDR1 is DFQATT, CDR2 SNEGSKA (reference sequence). The CDR3 length is 13 residues. Between the trimmed V and J ends, which lost 2 bases and 2 bases, there was a span of 10 bases.

This clonotype was seen only a few times. The chain recombines TRBV2 with TRBJ2-5, with a tentative D call TRBD1 (5 bases). V dropped 7 bases and J dropped 2 bases, with 14 bases sitting between them. Looked up from germline, CDR1 is SNHLY and CDR2 is FYNNEI. This CDR3 has 14 amino acids. The CDR3 reads CASNPDTFQETQYF. As DNA, the CDR3 is TGTGCCAGCAACCCGGACACATTTCAAGAGACCCAGTACTTC.

The genes are TRBV5-1 and TRBJ2-1; possibly TRBD1 for D (6 bases). The CDR3 is made up of 12 amino acids. Germline CDR1 is SGHRS and CDR2 is YFSETQ. The ends were cut back, 3 bases at V and 10 bases at J, with 11 bases in the middle. CDR3 residues: CASSWDTGEQFF. In nucleotides, the CDR3 is TGCGCCAGCAGCTGGGACACCGGGGAGCAGTTCTTC.

This clonotype has ten or more counts. This chain uses TRBV2 with TRBJ2-1; the match to TRBD2 covers 14 bases. Looked up from germline, CDR1 is SNHLY and CDR2 is FYNNEI. This CDR3 has 14 amino acids. The V segment lost 6 bases and the J segment 6 bases; nucleotides outside the gene matches: 1. CDR3 in amino acids: CASRGLAGANEQFF. CDR3 DNA: TGTGCCAGCAGGGGACTAGCGGGAGCCAATGAGCAGTTCTTC.

To note about this clonotype: The likely explanation is a read error, given a far larger clone one base away. The chain combines TRBV5-1 with TRBJ2-5; D not certain. This CDR3 contains 12 residues. CDR1 and CDR2 from the germline V gene are SGHRS and YFSETQ. The CDR3 loop reads CAGSLVGETQYF. The CDR3 coding sequence is TGCGCCGGCAGCTTGGTAGGAGAGACCCAGTACTTC. Full variable domain (outside the CDR3, taken from reference TRBV5-1 and TRBJ2-5): KAGVTQTPRYLIKTRGQQVTLSCSPISGHRSVSWYQQTPGQGLQFLFEYFSETQRNKGNFPGRFSGRQFSNSRSEMNVSTLELGDSALYLCAGSLVGETQYFGPGTRLLVL.

The chain employs TRBV19 and TRBJ2-5; the match to TRBD2 covers 7 bases. Losses at the gene ends were 0 bases for V and 5 bases for J; bases not matched to a gene: 9. From germline, CDR1 is LNHDA and CDR2 SQIVND (reference sequence). This CDR3 has 16 residues. Here the CDR3 DNA reads TGTGCCAGTAGTATAGACCCTCGACTAGCCGGGGAGACCCAGTACTTC. This sequence encodes CASSIDPRLAGETQYF.

This clonotype was detected only a few times. One junction end disagrees with the germline gene, perhaps due to a read error. This sequence joins TRBV2 and TRBJ1-1; D is undetermined. Germline assignment: CDR1 SNHLY and CDR2 FYNNEI. The CDR3 has 8 amino acids. The CDR3 reads CASTEGFF. DNA of the CDR3: TGTGCCAGCACCGAAGGTTTCTTT. Variable domain in full (rest from reference TRBV2 and TRBJ1-1): EPEVTQTPSHQVTQMGQEVILRCVPISNHLYFYWYRQILGQKVEFLVSFYNNEISEKSEIFDDQFSVERPDGSNFTLKIRSTKLEDSAMYFCASTEGFFGQGTRLTVV.

The rearrangement joins TRBV4-1 to TRBJ2-7; D call uncertain. V was pared by 2 bases and J by 0 bases, with 5 bases between. The CDR3 has 13 residues. Germline V gene lookup returns CDR1 MGHRA and CDR2 YSYEKL. As DNA, the CDR3 is TGCGCCAGCAGCCAACCCTACTCCTACGAGCAGTACTTC. Residues: CASSQPYSYEQYF.

CDR3 sequence reads: CASSFSLDNAQYF. The CDR3 DNA reads TGTGCCAGCAGCTTCTCGTTAGATAACGCGCAGTATTTT. The chain recombines TRBV7-9 with TRBJ2-3; D not certain. V lost 3 bases to trimming and J lost 10 bases, with 14 bases between them. This CDR3 region has 13 residues. CDR1 SEHNR and CDR2 FQNEAQ come from the germline V gene (reference sequence).

The J gene is TRBJ2-3, the V gene TRBV19; D gene uncertain. V was pared by 3 bases and J by 5 bases, with 12 bases between. The CDR3 sequence is 14 residues long. The germline gives CDR1 LNHDA, CDR2 SQIVND (reference sequence). The CDR3 region is CASSIPLLGDTQYF. In DNA form, the CDR3 reads TGTGCCAGTAGTATCCCCCTACTCGGAGATACGCAGTATTTT. Drawing the rest from reference TRBV19 and TRBJ2-3, the complete variable domain is DGGITQSPKYLFRKEGQNVTLSCEQNLNHDAMYWYRQDPGQGLRLIYYSQIVNDFQKGDIAEGYSVSREKKESFPLTVTSAQKNPTAFYLCASSIPLLGDTQYFGPGTRLTVL.

The chain links TRBV20-1 to TRBJ2-6; D remains ambiguous. The CDR3 has 13 amino acids. The V end was cut by 6 bases, the J end by 4 bases, with 10 bases between. Germline V CDR1 and CDR2: DFQATT, SNEGSKA (reference sequence). CDR3 residues: CSAPTGGANVLTF. The DNA for the CDR3 is TGCAGTGCCCCAACCGGCGGGGCCAACGTCCTGACTTTC.

For this clonotype: A far larger clone is one base from this, pointing to a likely read error. V gene TRBV10-3 combines with J gene TRBJ2-1; 15 positions agree with TRBD2. V trimming: 5 bases; J trimming: 7 bases; junction bases outside the gene matches: 3. The germline CDR1 and CDR2 sequences are ENHRY and SYGVKD. The CDR3 has 15 amino acids. As DNA, the CDR3 is TGTGCCATCAGTCCCGGGACTAGCGGGAGGAATGAGCAGTTCTTC. Translation: CAISPGTSGRNEQFF.

This clonotype was observed a few times. CDR3 nucleotide sequence: TGTGCCAGCAGTGAATTACGCGGGAGAAAGGGCAATGAGCAGTTCTTC. Protein sequence: CASSELRGRKGNEQFF. J is TRBJ2-1 and V is TRBV2, with TRBD2 matching 7 bases. Germline loops: CDR1 SNHLY, CDR2 FYNNEI. The CDR3 is 16 residues long. V was pared by 2 bases and J by 6 bases, with 10 bases of the junction left unmatched. The entire variable domain, with the rest obtained from reference TRBV2 and TRBJ2-1, is as follows: EPEVTQTPSHQVTQMGQEVILRCVPISNHLYFYWYRQILGQKVEFLVSFYNNEISEKSEIFDDQFSVERPDGSNFTLKIRSTKLEDSAMYFCASSELRGRKGNEQFFGPGTRLTVL.